This T cell receptor beta chain was recorded in a study of regulatory T cells in long-lasting Graves disease. Findings and caveats of the study: Among persistent patients, a larger number of public clonotypes were shared (about 3,000) than among newly diagnosed patients (about 970).

This clonotype occurred many times. Its antigen remains unknown. Time point described: newly diagnosed GD, antithyroid drugs for less than 3 months. PBMC-derived RNA was used for the TCR library. TCR beta libraries were built with iRepertoire HTBI primers and Arm-PCR of CDR3 regions. TCRdb redid the calling of the multiplex PCR reads with MiXCR, one entry per CDR3 protein. The data show 350,000 to 450,000 distinct CDR3 sequences, about 15% seen once. Another study also made use of these data, one on T cells in Graves' hyperthyroidism and ophthalmopathy. In that study: The primer set for the first-round RT-PCR of the TCR CDR3 was HTBI.

This clonotype originated in a woman between 25 and 40 years old with Graves disease. The sequencing here drew on peripheral blood mononuclear cells (PBMCs), taken at new diagnosis, from a patient treated with antithyroid drugs.

In DNA, the CDR3 is TGTGCCTGGAAAGTTACAGGGGCTAGCAATCAGCCCCAGCATTTT. Its translation: CAWKVTGASNQPQHF. The rearrangement links TRBV30 to TRBJ1-5, with 7 bases matching TRBD1. Germline V CDR1 and CDR2: GTSNPN, SVGIG (reference sequence). The trim removed 4 bases at V and 0 bases at J, leaving 6 bases unmatched. The CDR3 length is 15 residues.